One sample yielded the 9 T cell receptor beta chains listed below, sequenced in a study of T cell repertoires in cytomegalovirus infection. TCRdb processed the reads anew with MiXCR; each CDR3 protein has one entry. The table lists just under 550,000 distinct CDR3 sequences, around 27% of them singletons. Sequencing was carried out using PBMCs. The source is a human donor in good health (CMV status not recorded). Some clones in this sample may be carry-over from other donors' samples.

This clonotype was counted only a few times. The CDR3 region is CSASGRGRETQYF. The CDR3 nucleotides read TGCAGTGCTAGCGGGAGAGGCAGGGAGACCCAGTACTTC. V gene TRBV20-1 combines with J gene TRBJ2-5; D might be TRBD2 (6 bases). The germline V gene encodes CDR1 DFQATT and CDR2 SNEGSKA (reference sequence). This CDR3 has 13 residues. With 3 bases removed from V and 5 bases from J, the gap between germline ends came to 13 bases.

In its sample, this clonotype was seen a few times. The chain employs TRBV11-3 and TRBJ2-1; 10 bases fit TRBD2. V dropped 2 bases and J dropped 3; count of bases not matched to a gene: 4. Germline-derived CDR1 and CDR2 are SGHNT and YENEEA. The CDR3 is made up of 16 amino acids. In DNA, the CDR3 is TGTGCCAGCAGCTTATATCCTAGCGGGAGCTACAATGAGCAGTTCTTC. Its protein product is CASSLYPSGSYNEQFF.

In its sample, this clonotype was seen many times. The V call is TRBV7-3, the J call TRBJ2-7, with D tentatively TRBD1 (5 bases). This CDR3 is built from 15 residues. Trimming took 1 base from V and 1 from J, leaving 11 bases between them. Germline-derived CDR1 and CDR2 are SGHTA and FQGTGA. CDR3 protein: CASSLKGEPSYEQYF. Here the CDR3 DNA reads TGTGCCAGCAGCTTAAAAGGGGAACCTTCCTACGAGCAGTACTTC.

The chain carries TRBV9 and TRBJ2-5; 8 nucleotides match TRBD2. The germline gives CDR1 SGDLS, CDR2 YYNGEE. The CDR3 runs to 15 residues. The V and J ends lost 4 bases and 1 base, in that order; junction bases with no gene match: 6. Here the CDR3 DNA reads TGTGCCAGCAGCCCGAGAAGCGGGAGCCAAGAGACCCAGTACTTC. As protein: CASSPRSGSQETQYF.

This clonotype was observed a handful of times. A much larger clonotype is one base distant, so this may be a read error. The V call is TRBV7-2, the J call TRBJ1-1, with unresolved D. The germline V gene encodes CDR1 SGHTA and CDR2 FQGNSA. CDR3 size: 16 residues. V dropped 1 base and J dropped 4 bases, with 16 bases sitting between them. The CDR3 coding sequence is TGTGCCAGCAGCTTAGGCAGATCACAGCTCATCACTGAAGCTTTCTTT. Encoded protein: CASSLGRSQLITEAFF.

This sequence joins TRBV11-2 and TRBJ2-7; D might be TRBD1 or TRBD2, each matching 5 bases. From germline, CDR1 is SGHAT and CDR2 FQNNGV. The CDR3 consists of 14 residues. V was trimmed by 5 bases and J by 6 bases, leaving 17 bases between them. The CDR3 DNA follows: TGTGCCAGCAGCACAGTTGAGGGGCGTAGCGAGCAGTACTTC. Residues: CASSTVEGRSEQYF.

The V and J genes are TRBV5-1 and TRBJ1-2; TRBD1 might be the D (5 bases). V was clipped by 0 bases and J by 5 bases, with 11 bases between them. Germline V gene data show CDR1 as SGHRS and CDR2 as YFSETQ. The CDR3 spans 14 residues. CDR3 bases: TGCGCCAGCAGCTTGGAGGGGATTGGGTATGGCTACACCTTC. Amino acid sequence: CASSLEGIGYGYTF.

The gene calls are TRBV6-2 or TRBV6-3 and TRBJ2-5; D call uncertain. Trimming took 6 bases from V and 2 from J, leaving 7 bases between them. This CDR3 comprises 12 residues. Germline V CDR1 and CDR2: MNHEY, SVGEGT. CDR3 amino acids: CASSSEQETQYF. CDR3 DNA: TGTGCCAGCAGCTCAGAGCAAGAGACCCAGTACTTC.

The chain carries TRBV12-3 or TRBV12-4 and TRBJ2-3; 12 bases match TRBD2. V gave up 0 bases and J gave up 2 bases; unmatched junction bases: 3. The CDR3 is made up of 17 amino acids. For the CDR3, the DNA is TGTGCCAGCAGTTTAGCGGGACTAGCGGGCTCCACAGATACGCAGTATTTT. Amino acid sequence: CASSLAGLAGSTDTQYF.